This is a list of T cell receptor beta chains from one sample in a study of T cell responses to AZD1222 COVID-19 vaccine. Generated by immunoSEQ multiplex PCR, the TCRdb table keeps only in-frame clones and is missing some. This table holds about 110,000 clones, less than 90% found once. The sequencing used peripheral blood, collected on day 0 of AZD1222 vaccination. The source is an adult in good health. Each CDR3 is given with its conserved first and last residue. A D gene is named only where the DNA matches it firmly.

D	V	J	CDR3	DNA
NA	TRBV27	TRBJ2-5	CASSLSHGETQYF	TGTGCCAGCAGTTTATCCCACGGAGAGACCCAGTACTTC
NA	TRBV10-3	TRBJ2-1	CAISEQVLGNEQFF	TGTGCCATCAGTGAGCAAGTTCTAGGGAATGAGCAGTTCTTC
TRBD2	TRBV19	TRBJ2-1	CASSRVSGGRRGSEQFF	TGTGCCAGTAGTAGGGTTAGCGGGGGGCGGAGGGGGAGTGAGCAGTTCTTC
NA	TRBV7-9	TRBJ1-2	CASRPPGEAGGYTF	TGTGCCAGCAGGCCCCCCGGGGAGGCGGGCGGCTACACCTTC
NA	TRBV12-3/TRBV12-4	TRBJ1-2	CASSFSSYGYTF	TGTGCCAGCAGTTTCAGCAGCTATGGCTACACCTTC
NA	TRBV5-1	TRBJ2-2	CASSLVGGANTGELFF	TGCGCCAGCAGCTTGGTTGGAGGGGCGAACACCGGGGAGCTGTTTTTT
NA	TRBV30	TRBJ2-2	CAWSAGARGGELFF	TGTGCCTGGAGTGCCGGGGCCCGGGGCGGGGAGCTGTTTTTT
NA	TRBV15	TRBJ2-7	CATSRDAGAAYEQYF	TGTGCCACCAGCAGAGATGCGGGGGCAGCGTACGAGCAGTACTTC
NA	TRBV6-5	TRBJ1-4	CASSYRRLGTNEKLFF	TGTGCCAGCAGTTACAGACGTTTGGGGACTAATGAAAAACTGTTTTTT
TRBD2	TRBV7-2	TRBJ2-7	CASSLDQRGSSYEQYF	TGTGCCAGCAGCTTAGATCAGCGGGGGAGCTCCTACGAGCAGTACTTC
NA	TRBV9	TRBJ1-6	CASSVDPGVGNSPLHF	TGTGCCAGCAGCGTAGATCCGGGGGTTGGTAATTCACCCCTCCACTTT
NA	TRBV28	TRBJ2-5	CASSPGEETQYF	TGTGCCAGCAGCCCCGGAGAGGAGACCCAGTACTTC
NA	TRBV7-2	TRBJ2-7	CASSLASRSLYF	TGTGCCAGCAGCTTAGCTAGCAGGTCGTTGTACTTC
TRBD2	TRBV7-2	TRBJ2-5	CASSRTSAAETQYF	TGTGCCAGCAGCAGAACTAGCGCGGCGGAGACCCAGTACTTC
NA	TRBV6-5	TRBJ2-1	CASSYRDVVSNEQFF	TGTGCCAGCAGTTACCGGGACGTTGTATCGAATGAGCAGTTCTTC
NA	TRBV28	TRBJ2-7	CASSDSRRMNEQYF	TGTGCCAGCAGTGATAGCAGGCGCATGAACGAGCAGTACTTC
TRBD1	TRBV2	TRBJ1-5	CASRVQGNSNQPQHF	TGTGCCAGCAGGGTACAGGGGAATAGCAATCAGCCCCAGCATTTT
NA	TRBV7-6	TRBJ2-2	CASSRSPGGGTGELFF	TGTGCCAGCAGCCGGTCCCCAGGGGGGGGAACCGGGGAGCTGTTTTTT
TRBD1	TRBV30	TRBJ1-2	CARRGQGVDGYTF	TGTGCCCGGCGGGGACAGGGTGTAGATGGCTACACCTTC
TRBD1	TRBV18	TRBJ2-2	CASSLTGATGELFF	TGTGCCAGCTCACTAACAGGGGCGACCGGGGAGCTGTTTTTT
NA	TRBV19	TRBJ1-4	CASRGGTATNEKLFF	TGTGCCAGTAGGGGAGGGACTGCAACTAATGAAAAACTGTTTTTT
TRBD1	TRBV19	TRBJ1-6	CASSLRTGGHSPLHF	TGTGCCAGTAGTTTACGGACAGGGGGGCATTCACCCCTCCACTTT
TRBD2	TRBV5-1	TRBJ2-7	CASTTGGASYEQYF	TGCGCCAGCACCACCGGGGGGGCATCCTACGAGCAGTACTTC
NA	TRBV5-1	TRBJ2-3	CASSILRPDTQYF	TGCGCCAGCAGTATCCTCCGCCCCGATACGCAGTATTTT
NA	TRBV7-9	TRBJ2-1	CASSFTYSSSYNEQFF	TGTGCCAGCAGCTTTACGTACTCGAGCTCCTACAATGAGCAGTTCTTC
TRBD2	TRBV7-7	TRBJ2-2	CASSGTSGRYTELFF	TGTGCTAGCAGCGGGACTAGCGGGAGATATACCGAGCTGTTTTTT